The 29 T cell receptor beta chains listed next were all sequenced from one sample in a study of T cell clonality in common variable immunodeficiency. Using immunoSEQ multiplex PCR, the repertoire was profiled, and TCRdb retains in-frame clones only, with some absent. The sample holds 40,000 to 60,000 clones, and no clone turns up only once. The sample comprised peripheral blood mononuclear cells. These receptors were taken from a person between 18 and 75 years old in good health.

A remark on this clone: Mismatch with germline at one junction end may stem from a read error. The read halts 3 residues ahead of the CDR3 end, with the missing end drawn from the germline J gene. The chain is built from TRBV18 and TRBJ1-4; no definite D call. Germline V CDR1 and CDR2: KGHSH, LQKENI. CDR3 length: 16 residues. CDR3 residues: CASSPVEVLYNSPLFF. The sequenced CDR3 bases are TGCGCCAGCTCACCAGTCGAGGTCTTGTATAATTCACCA.

This clone was seen ten or more times. The missing CDR3 end, 3 residues past where the read stops, is filled in from the germline J gene. The V call is TRBV10-3, the J call TRBJ1-2; no definite D call. Germline V CDR1 and CDR2: ENHRY, SYGVKD. The CDR3 is made up of 14 amino acids. V was trimmed by 0 bases and J by 4 bases, leaving 9 bases between them. CDR3 sequence reads: CAISESDLSYGYTF. The sequenced part of the CDR3 DNA is TGTGCCATCAGTGAGTCTGACTTGTCCTATGGC.

This clone has a handful of counts. The CDR3 end is not reached by the read, which stops 3 residues before it; the germline J gene fills it in. The chain recombines TRBV7-8 with TRBJ2-2; unclear D gene. The CDR3 consists of 14 residues. CDR1 and CDR2 (germline): SGHVS, FQNEAQ. CDR3 loop: CASSLVSPGAPLFF. CDR3 DNA (partial): TGTGCCAGCAGCTTAGTGTCTCCGGGTGCACCG.

Notes on this clone: The read is 3 residues too short to cover the CDR3 end, so that end is filled in from the germline J gene. This sequence joins TRBV18 and TRBJ2-4; D is unclear. Germline CDR1 reads KGHSH; CDR2 reads LQKENI. This CDR3 contains 15 residues. The part of the CDR3 DNA that was read is TGTGCCAGCTCACCAGGGCAGTCCCCTGTCTATGGT. This sequence encodes CASSPGQSPVYG. The full-length CDR3 reads as CASSPGQSPVYGQYF.

Details on this clone: The read ends 3 residues shy of where the CDR3 ends; the end is completed using the germline J gene. The J gene is TRBJ1-2, the V gene TRBV5-1, with D unresolved. The germline gives CDR1 SGHRS, CDR2 YFSETQ. The CDR3 contains 12 residues. The CDR3 is CASSLAGHDYTF. The CDR3 bases that were read are TGCGCCAGCAGCTTAGCGGGCCACGAC.

This clone showed up just a few times. The DNA ends 3 residues before the CDR3 does, and the rest of the CDR3 is filled in from the germline J gene. The genes are TRBV19 and TRBJ2-4, with TRBD2 identical over 7 bases. This CDR3 comprises 13 residues. Germline V gene lookup returns CDR1 LNHDA and CDR2 SQIVND (reference sequence). CDR3 region: CASTDRTPSGQYF. CDR3 DNA, as far as it was read: TGTGCCAGTACTGACAGAACCCCTAGCGGT.

This clone has a count of ten or more. The read finishes 3 residues shy of the CDR3 end, and the germline J gene is used to complete it. The J gene is TRBJ2-5, the V gene TRBV11-2, with D hard to call. Germline CDR1 SGHAT, CDR2 FQNNGV. Deletions cut 2 bases from V and 6 bases from J, with 16 bases between. The CDR3 is 15 amino acids. The DNA read from the CDR3 is TGTGCCAGCAGCTTACGAAGAGGCGGTTGGAAGACC. Amino acid sequence: CASSLRRGGWKT. The CDR3 in its entirety is CASSLRRGGWKTQYF. Combining the CDR3 with reference TRBV11-2 and TRBJ2-5 gives the whole variable domain EAGVAQSPRYKIIEKRQSVAFWCNPISGHATLYWYQQILGQGPKLLIQFQNNGVVDDSQLPKDRFSAERLKGVDSTLKIQPAKLEDSAVYLCASSLRRGGWKTQYFGPGTRLLVL.

This clone was seen repeatedly, ten times or more. With the read ending 3 residues before the CDR3 end, the germline J gene is used to fill in that end. The gene calls are TRBV19 and TRBJ1-5; D unclear. Germline V gene lookup returns CDR1 LNHDA and CDR2 SQIVND (reference sequence). V was pared by 2 bases and J by 5 bases, with 10 bases between. This CDR3 region has 14 residues. CDR3: CASSITGLHQPQHF. The CDR3 DNA, read in part, is TGTGCCAGTAGTATAACTGGGCTGCATCAGCCC.

This clone was observed many times. The read is 3 residues too short to cover the CDR3 end, so that end is filled in from the germline J gene. This chain uses TRBV12-3 or TRBV12-4 with TRBJ2-1; 12 bases align to TRBD2. This CDR3 region has 18 residues. Trimming cost V 3 bases and J 8 bases; bases outside gene matches: 14. The DNA read from the CDR3 is TGTGCCAGCAGTTTGAGCAAGGGGGCTAGCGGGAGGGCGGATGAG. Protein product: CASSLSKGASGRADE. The full CDR3 reads CASSLSKGASGRADEQFF.

Details on this clone: The read is 3 residues too short to cover the CDR3 end, so that end is filled in from the germline J gene. The chain employs TRBV2 and TRBJ1-5, with 8 bases fitting TRBD1. The CDR3 has 15 amino acids. The V gene end was trimmed by 5 bases and the J gene end by 0 bases; junction bases not matched to a gene: 3. Germline assignment: CDR1 SNHLY and CDR2 FYNNEI. CDR3 residues: CASSQDRGSNQPQHF. The DNA read from the CDR3 is TGTGCCAGCAGTCAAGACAGGGGTAGCAATCAGCCC.

This clone was detected many times. The CDR3 end lies 3 residues beyond the end of the read and is filled in from the germline J gene. The rearrangement links TRBV29-1 to TRBJ2-1, with 8 bases aligning to TRBD2. This CDR3 is built from 15 residues. Germline V gene data show CDR1 as SQVTM and CDR2 as ANQGSEA. Trimming removed 6 bases from V and 3 bases from J; junction bases left unmatched: 10. CDR3 sequence reads: CSVEGVSGNYNEQFF. The CDR3 bases that were read are TGCAGCGTCGAGGGGGTTAGCGGGAACTACAATGAG.

A few counts support this clone. Coverage ceases 3 residues before the CDR3 finishes, and the germline J gene fills in the end. The chain combines TRBV27 with TRBJ2-7, with 10 bases fitting TRBD2. J lost 4 bases, V lost 5 bases, and 5 bases had no gene match. CDR1 MNHEY and CDR2 SMNVEV come from the germline V gene (reference sequence). This CDR3 contains 14 residues. The CDR3 reads CASSLAGAGYEQYF. The CDR3 DNA, read in part, is TGTGCCAGCAGTCTAGCGGGAGCCGGTTACGAG.

This clone has just a few counts. The read gets to within 3 residues of the CDR3 end, and the germline J gene fills in the rest. This chain connects TRBV5-1 to TRBJ2-1; 9 bases agree with TRBD1. CDR3 length: 19 amino acids. Germline V lookup: CDR1 SGHRS, CDR2 YFSETQ. The J segment lost 7 bases and the V segment lost 3 bases, leaving 20 bases of the junction unmatched. The CDR3 reads CASSSRGGTGTGIRNEQFF. Partial CDR3 DNA: TGCGCCAGCAGCTCCAGGGGGGGTACCGGGACAGGGATTCGTAATGAG.

This clone came up many times. Read coverage stops 3 residues before the CDR3 terminus; the germline J gene supplies the remainder. V is TRBV20-1 and J is TRBJ2-1; D unclear. Germline CDR1 is DFQATT and CDR2 is SNEGSKA (reference sequence). The CDR3 runs to 13 residues. Trimming stripped 4 bases from V and 5 bases from J, with 12 bases between. The CDR3 DNA, read in part, is TGCAGTGCTACTAGATCAGCTGACAATGAG. As protein: CSATRSADNE. The entire CDR3 protein reads CSATRSADNEQFF.

This clone was seen many times. The DNA ends 3 residues before the CDR3 does, and the rest of the CDR3 is filled in from the germline J gene. This chain links TRBV20-1 with TRBJ2-7; possibly TRBD1 for D (6 bases). The CDR3 length is 15 residues. Per germline, CDR1 DFQATT and CDR2 SNEGSKA (reference sequence). Trimming removed 4 bases at V and 2 bases at J, with 18 bases between. The sequenced part of the CDR3 DNA is TGCAGTGCTACCTCTTCCGGGACACCGACCTACGAG. Protein product: CSATSSGTPTYE. The complete CDR3 reads CSATSSGTPTYEQYF.

This clone has a count of ten or more. The read comes to an end 3 residues before the CDR3 does, leaving the germline J gene to fill in the end. The chain employs TRBV5-1 and TRBJ1-2; 7 bases fit TRBD1. J lost 3 bases, V lost 0 bases, and 2 bases had no gene match. CDR3 size: 14 residues. Germline CDR1 is SGHRS and CDR2 is YFSETQ. The covered CDR3 bases are TGCGCCAGCAGCTTGGCTGACAGGGACTATGGC. Protein: CASSLADRDYG. The whole CDR3 region reads CASSLADRDYGYTF.

This clone was detected ten times or more. The read terminates 3 residues ahead of where the CDR3 ends, so the germline J gene completes it. The chain combines TRBV7-3 with TRBJ2-1; tentatively, D is TRBD2 (6 bases). The germline gives CDR1 SGHTA, CDR2 FQGTGA. Trimming removed 5 bases from V and 4 bases from J, with 15 bases in between. CDR3 length equals 15 residues. The chain's CDR3 is CASSHTGGIYNEQFF. The DNA read from the CDR3 is TGTGCCAGCAGCCACACTGGGGGGATTTACAATGAG.

This clone was recorded many times. The read ends 3 residues shy of where the CDR3 ends; the end is completed using the germline J gene. This chain connects TRBV18 to TRBJ2-7, with 8 bases matching TRBD2. Germline V gene data show CDR1 as KGHSH and CDR2 as LQKENI. Trimming cost V 2 bases and J 1 base; bases outside gene matches: 13. This CDR3 spans 18 amino acids. This CDR3 reads CASSPKRGSGAVSYEQYF. The covered CDR3 bases are TGTGCCAGCTCACCAAAGCGGGGGAGCGGGGCGGTATCCTACGAG.

Comments on this clone: The CDR3 extends 3 residues past the end of the read, so its final part is completed from the germline J gene. The genes are TRBV20-1 and TRBJ1-4, with TRBD1 matching over 7 bases. Germline V gene lookup returns CDR1 DFQATT and CDR2 SNEGSKA (reference sequence). Trimming took 7 bases from V and 5 from J; bases not matched to a gene: 4. CDR3 length: 12 residues. The CDR3 reads CSVGTENEKLFF. Incomplete CDR3 DNA: TGCAGTGTTGGGACAGAAAATGAAAAA.

This clone occurred many times. The sequenced fragment ends 3 residues before the CDR3 boundary, so the rest is inferred from the germline J gene. The V gene is TRBV5-1, the J gene TRBJ2-7; 8 positions agree with TRBD1. CDR1 is SGHRS and CDR2 is YFSETQ in the germline V gene. The CDR3 spans 15 residues. V lost 0 bases and J lost 6; bases outside the gene matches: 8. The CDR3 loop is CASSLGPTGDFEQYF. CDR3 DNA, as far as it was read: TGCGCCAGCAGCTTGGGTCCGACAGGGGACTTCGAG.

This clone was seen at least ten times. The read terminates 3 residues ahead of where the CDR3 ends, so the germline J gene completes it. The rearrangement joins TRBV5-1 to TRBJ1-5; D is perhaps TRBD1 (6 bases). The CDR3 has 13 amino acids. The germline V gene encodes CDR1 SGHRS and CDR2 YFSETQ. V gave up 5 bases and J gave up 5 bases, with 11 bases separating them. The part of the CDR3 DNA that was read is TGCGCCAGCAGTCTGGCAGGGGATCAGCCC. Translated: CASSLAGDQP. The CDR3, in full, reads CASSLAGDQPQHF.

This clone was detected ten times or more. The CDR3 is cut off 3 residues early in the read; its end comes from the germline J gene. The chain couples TRBV20-1 to TRBJ1-6; D ambiguous. Trimming cost V 2 bases and J 5 bases, with 7 bases left between them. Germline-derived CDR1 and CDR2 are DFQATT and SNEGSKA (reference sequence). The CDR3 is 13 residues long. The CDR3 sequence is CSARIVDNSPLHF. Incomplete CDR3 DNA: TGCAGTGCTAGAATAGTGGATAATTCACCC.

This clone has at least ten counts. The read comes to an end 3 residues before the CDR3 does, leaving the germline J gene to fill in the end. The rearrangement links TRBV9 to TRBJ2-1, with D perhaps TRBD2 (6 bases). Trimming pared 0 bases from V and 8 bases from J, leaving 15 bases between. CDR3 length: 15 residues. Per the germline V gene, CDR1 is SGDLS and CDR2 is YYNGEE. The CDR3 here is CASSVELASFHEQFF. CDR3 DNA, as far as it was read: TGTGCCAGCAGCGTAGAACTAGCAAGCTTCCATGAG.

This clone was found many times. Coverage ceases 3 residues before the CDR3 finishes, and the germline J gene fills in the end. The chain combines TRBV5-8 with TRBJ1-4, with a weak D call TRBD1 (6 bases). CDR3 length equals 13 residues. Germline loops: CDR1 SGHTS, CDR2 YDEGEE. V lost 4 bases and J lost 5, with 9 bases in between. Incomplete CDR3 DNA: TGTGCCAGCAGCGGGGGCCTGAATGAAAAA. Translated: CASSGGLNEK. The CDR3 in its entirety is CASSGGLNEKLFF.

This clone was detected many times. The read falls 3 residues short of the CDR3 end, and the missing part is taken from the germline J gene. The chain is built from TRBV19 and TRBJ2-1, with 15 bases lining up with TRBD2. Trimming took 7 bases from V and 0 from J; bases not matched to a gene: 4. The germline V gene encodes CDR1 LNHDA and CDR2 SQIVND (reference sequence). The CDR3 totals 17 residues. The CDR3 here is CASTGLAGGTSYNEQFF. The part of the CDR3 DNA that was read is TGTGCCAGTACTGGACTAGCGGGGGGGACCTCCTACAATGAG.

This clone was found a few times. Read coverage stops 3 residues before the CDR3 terminus; the germline J gene supplies the remainder. J is TRBJ2-3 and V is TRBV19; possible D gene TRBD2, 6 bases. CDR3 length equals 14 residues. Looked up from germline, CDR1 is LNHDA and CDR2 is SQIVND (reference sequence). CDR3 sequence reads: CASSHQQARETQYF. The covered CDR3 bases are TGTGCCAGTAGCCACCAACAGGCCCGGGAGACG.

This clone was seen at least ten times. A junction boundary mismatches the germline segment, possibly from a read error. Sequencing ends 3 residues short of the CDR3 end; the germline J gene provides the rest. The rearrangement uses TRBV4-2 and TRBJ2-1; D ambiguous. Germline CDR1 LGHNA, CDR2 YNFKEQ. The CDR3 loop spans 13 amino acids. The CDR3 here is CASSQDTYNEQFF. CDR3 DNA, as far as it was read: TGCGCCAGCAGCCAAGATACCTACAATGAG.

This clone was detected many times. The missing CDR3 end, 3 residues past where the read stops, is filled in from the germline J gene. The V and J genes are TRBV6-2 or TRBV6-3 and TRBJ1-1; TRBD1 aligns across 7 bases. CDR1 is MNHEY, CDR2 SVGEGT, per germline. V lost 5 bases and J lost 7; bases outside the gene matches: 10. The CDR3 covers 14 residues. The CDR3 protein is CASSGGRQGSEAFF. Incomplete CDR3 DNA: TGTGCCAGCAGTGGGGGCCGACAGGGAAGTGAA.

This clone came up many times. The read ends 3 residues shy of where the CDR3 ends; the end is completed using the germline J gene. V gene TRBV20-1 combines with J gene TRBJ1-2; D is possibly TRBD1 (6 bases). From germline, CDR1 is DFQATT and CDR2 SNEGSKA (reference sequence). The CDR3 has 14 residues. The CDR3 spells CSARVGRQVAGYTF. The DNA read from the CDR3 is TGCAGTGCTAGAGTAGGTCGACAGGTCGCCGGC.